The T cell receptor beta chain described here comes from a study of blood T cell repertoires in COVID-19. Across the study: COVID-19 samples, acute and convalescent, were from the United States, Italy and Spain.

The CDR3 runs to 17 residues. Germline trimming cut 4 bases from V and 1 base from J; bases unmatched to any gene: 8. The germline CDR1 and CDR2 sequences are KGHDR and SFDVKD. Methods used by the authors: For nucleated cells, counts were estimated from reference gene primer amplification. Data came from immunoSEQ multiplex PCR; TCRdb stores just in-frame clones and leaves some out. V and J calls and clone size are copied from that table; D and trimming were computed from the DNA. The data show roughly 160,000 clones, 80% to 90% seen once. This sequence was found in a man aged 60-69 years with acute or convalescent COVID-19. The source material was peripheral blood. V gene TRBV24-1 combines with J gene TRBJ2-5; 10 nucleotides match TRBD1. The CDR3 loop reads CATSEGQGVRAQETQYF. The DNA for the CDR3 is TGTGCCACCAGTGAAGGACAGGGGGTACGGGCCCAAGAGACCCAGTACTTC.